This is a list of T cell receptor beta chains from one sample in a study of radiation and T cells in renal cell carcinoma. The data were produced by immunoSEQ multiplex PCR, yet TCRdb's version contains in-frame clones alone and is incomplete. The sample has 150,000 or so clones; around nine tenths are singletons. Sample: blood, taken from a patient whose treatment included radiotherapy and nephrectomy. The receptors come from a woman between 50 and 59 years old with renal cell carcinoma. The CDR3 runs from the conserved cysteine through the conserved F or W. A D gene is named only where the DNA matches it firmly. Size tells how often a clone was seen (once, few, many) or the class of an expanded clone, and some rows leave it out.

V gene	clone size	D gene	J gene	CDR3 length	CDR3 DNA	CDR3 protein
TRBV10-3	.	.	TRBJ2-3	13	TGTGCCATCGCGTTTTTGGTCACAGATACGCAGTATTTT	CAIAFLVTDTQYF
TRBV6-6	.	.	TRBJ2-5	11	TGTGCCAGCAGTCAGAAAGAGACCCAGTACTTC	CASSQKETQYF
TRBV18	.	.	TRBJ1-2	15	TGTGCCAGCTCACCACGGGGGGGCGCTGTCTATGGCTACACCTTC	CASSPRGGAVYGYTF
TRBV5-1	.	.	TRBJ1-1	16	TGCGCCAGCAGCTTGGTAACAGCCCGGATGGGAGGTGAAGCTTTCTTT	CASSLVTARMGGEAFF
TRBV5-1	.	.	TRBJ2-7	13	TGCGCCAGCAACCCAACAGCTACCTACGAGCAGTACTTC	CASNPTATYEQYF
TRBV5-1	once	.	TRBJ2-7	15	TGCGCCAGCAGCCCATCCGGGACCGGAGGTACCGAGCAGTACTTC	CASSPSGTGGTEQYF
TRBV19	once	TRBD1	TRBJ1-1	16	TGTGCCAGTAGGGGGGGACAGGGACAGATGAACACTGAAGCTTTCTTT	CASRGGQGQMNTEAFF
TRBV25-1	.	TRBD1	TRBJ2-2	16	TGTGCCAGCAGTGAATTGGACAGGGGGTACACCGGGGAGCTGTTTTTT	CASSELDRGYTGELFF
TRBV15	.	TRBD2	TRBJ2-2	18	TGTGCCACCAGCAGAGATCGTGGGCTAGCGGGAGGTAGCGGGGAGCTGTTTTTT	CATSRDRGLAGGSGELFF
TRBV29-1	.	.	TRBJ2-2	13	TGCAGCGTTGAAGAAGCAGGTGGGGGTAGGCTGTTTTTT	CSVEEAGGGRLFF
TRBV7-9	.	.	TRBJ1-5	15	TGTGCCAGCAGCTTAGGGGGGCTGAGCAATCAGCCCCAGCATTTT	CASSLGGLSNQPQHF
TRBV9	.	.	TRBJ1-5	13	TGTGCCAGCAGCGCCCAACTTAATCAGCCCCAGCATTTT	CASSAQLNQPQHF
TRBV4-2	.	TRBD1	TRBJ1-2	17	TGTGCCAGCAGCCAAGATACCCGGACAGGGACTAACTATGGCTACACCTTC	CASSQDTRTGTNYGYTF
TRBV7-2	.	.	TRBJ1-5	14	TGTGCCAGCAGCCGGGAAAGGGGCAATCAGCCCCAGCATTTT	CASSRERGNQPQHF
TRBV7-2	once	TRBD1	TRBJ1-2	15	TGTGCCAGCAGCACCCAACAGGGGGCCGTTTTGGGCTACACCTTC	CASSTQQGAVLGYTF
TRBV28	.	TRBD1	TRBJ1-1	14	TGTGCCAGCAGCCAGGGGGGCGCGAACACTGAAGCTTTCTTT	CASSQGGANTEAFF
TRBV29-1	.	.	TRBJ1-2	13	TGCAGCGTTGAAGGACTCCCCGGCTATGGCTACACCTTC	CSVEGLPGYGYTF
TRBV2	.	.	TRBJ2-1	15	TGTGCCAGCAGTACAGGGATTTTTTCCTACAATGAGCAGTTCTTC	CASSTGIFSYNEQFF
TRBV2	once	.	TRBJ2-3	17	TGTGCCAGCAGTGCCACCGTGGAGGGGCGAGGCACAGATACGCAGTATTTT	CASSATVEGRGTDTQYF
TRBV23-1	.	TRBD1	TRBJ1-1	16	TGCGCCACTACGAACGGACAGGGGGCGGGGAAGACTGAAGCTTTCTTT	CATTNGQGAGKTEAFF
TRBV9	.	TRBD1	TRBJ1-5	14	TGTGCCAGCAGCGTTGGACAGGAGGATCAGCCCCAGCATTTT	CASSVGQEDQPQHF
TRBV15	.	.	TRBJ1-1	14	TGTGCCACCAGCAGCGGTCGGTATGGCACTGAAGCTTTCTTT	CATSSGRYGTEAFF
TRBV5-1	.	.	TRBJ1-5	15	TGCGCCAGCAGCTTGGTTGGGGGAGGGGATCAGCCCCAGCATTTT	CASSLVGGGDQPQHF
TRBV10-1	once	TRBD1	TRBJ1-2	20	TGCGCCAGCCTGGGACAGGGGGCGCTTAGGTGCGGGGGTAACGTCTATGGCTACACCTTC	CASLGQGALRCGGNVYGYTF
TRBV29-1	.	.	TRBJ1-3	16	TGCAGCGTTTTAGCAAACAGAGGGATCTCTGGAAACACCATATATTTT	CSVLANRGISGNTIYF
TRBV5-1	.	TRBD1	TRBJ2-5	15	TGCGCCAGCAGCTTGGCGGACAGGGTTGGGGAGACCCAGTACTTC	CASSLADRVGETQYF
TRBV19	.	.	TRBJ1-2	12	TGTGCCAGTAGTACAGAGGATTATGGCTACACCTTC	CASSTEDYGYTF
TRBV5-1	.	.	TRBJ2-3	14	TGCGCCAACAGCTTGGCGGTCGCTGCAGATACGCAGTATTTT	CANSLAVAADTQYF
TRBV19	.	TRBD1	TRBJ1-2	15	TGTGCCAGTAGCTCCCGAGCAACAGGGGGCTATGGCTACACCTTC	CASSSRATGGYGYTF
TRBV2	.	.	TRBJ2-1	15	TGTGCCAGCAGTGAGGAGCAGGGTATCTACAATGAGCAGTTCTTC	CASSEEQGIYNEQFF
TRBV7-2	.	TRBD1	TRBJ1-1	14	TGTGCCAGCAGCTTACAGGGGGCAAGAACTGAAGCTTTCTTT	CASSLQGARTEAFF
TRBV7-2	once	TRBD1	TRBJ2-3	16	TGTGCCAGCAGCTTAGCAACAGGGGGCGGGTCAGATACGCAGTATTTT	CASSLATGGGSDTQYF
TRBV2	.	.	TRBJ2-5	19	TGTGCCAGCAGTGAAGCGAAGACGAGTGGGCGGGGCAGACAAGAGACCCAGTACTTC	CASSEAKTSGRGRQETQYF
TRBV5-4	once	.	TRBJ1-5	15	TGTGCCAGCAGCTTGAATCGGGGCGGCAATCAGCCCCAGCATTTT	CASSLNRGGNQPQHF